This is a list of T cell receptor beta chains from one sample in a study of cytomegalovirus exposure and HLA in healthy donors. Clones were sequenced by immunoSEQ multiplex PCR, and TCRdb holds only the in-frame ones, with some missing. The sample lists 85,000 to 100,000 clones, about nine tenths occurring once. The sample was PBMCs. These receptors originate from a young man in good health and CMV-seropositive. Each CDR3 is given with its conserved first and last residue. The D gene is left open where the match is weak. Expanded clones are given a class, and other clones once, few, many or no size at all.

v_call	clone_size	d_call	j_call	cdr3_aa	cdr3_nt
TRBV28	NA	NA	TRBJ2-7	CASSLTELYEQYF	TGTGCCAGCAGTTTGACTGAACTTTACGAGCAGTACTTC
TRBV28	few	NA	TRBJ1-5	CASSLNSNQPQHF	TGTGCCAGCAGTTTGAATAGTAATCAGCCCCAGCATTTT
TRBV10-3	NA	NA	TRBJ2-3	CAISLRTDTQYF	TGTGCCATCAGCCTACGCACAGATACGCAGTATTTT
TRBV7-2	NA	TRBD2	TRBJ2-1	CASSPSGGLFF	TGTGCCAGCAGTCCATCGGGGGGGCTGTTCTTC
TRBV27	NA	TRBD1	TRBJ1-5	CASSLEGTGAQPQHF	TGTGCCAGCAGTTTAGAGGGGACAGGTGCCCAGCCCCAGCATTTT
TRBV9	NA	NA	TRBJ1-4	CASSVGPDHEKLFF	TGTGCCAGCAGCGTGGGCCCCGATCATGAAAAACTGTTTTTT
TRBV7-8	NA	NA	TRBJ2-7	CASSSLGGTEEYEQYF	TGTGCCAGCAGCTCACTAGGGGGGACAGAAGAGTACGAGCAGTACTTC
TRBV15	NA	TRBD1	TRBJ2-7	CATSRYRGYEQYF	TGTGCCACCAGCAGATACAGGGGATACGAGCAGTACTTC
TRBV18	NA	TRBD1	TRBJ2-1	CASSPYGQANNEQFF	TGTGCCAGCTCACCATACGGACAGGCAAACAATGAGCAGTTCTTC
TRBV7-2	NA	TRBD1	TRBJ2-4	CASSLVTGWVKNIQYF	TGTGCCAGCAGCTTAGTGACAGGGTGGGTCAAAAACATTCAGTACTTC
TRBV27	NA	TRBD1	TRBJ2-3	CASSRPGQGLDTQYF	TGTGCCAGCAGTCGACCGGGACAGGGGCTAGATACGCAGTATTTT
TRBV7-9	NA	TRBD2	TRBJ2-7	CASHGLAGGYEQYF	TGTGCCAGCCACGGACTAGCAGGTGGCTACGAGCAGTACTTC
TRBV28	NA	TRBD1	TRBJ1-5	CASSPPDRGPNQPQHF	TGTGCCAGCAGTCCCCCGGACAGGGGGCCTAATCAGCCCCAGCATTTT
TRBV6-1	NA	NA	TRBJ2-7	CATVGSVGEQYF	TGTGCCACGGTGGGCTCCGTGGGCGAGCAGTACTTC
TRBV9	NA	NA	TRBJ2-5	CASSGAILETQYF	TGTGCCAGCAGCGGAGCGATTCTAGAGACCCAGTACTTC
TRBV5-1	NA	TRBD1	TRBJ2-7	CASSPGTDTYEQYF	TGCGCCAGCAGCCCAGGGACAGACACCTACGAGCAGTACTTC
TRBV28	NA	NA	TRBJ2-6	CASSRRTVFTGANVLTF	TGTGCCAGCAGTCGTCGGACAGTTTTTACTGGGGCCAACGTCCTGACTTTC
TRBV5-1	NA	TRBD2	TRBJ2-1	CASSSTTSGRLNEQFF	TGCGCCAGCAGCTCAACGACTAGCGGGAGGCTCAATGAGCAGTTCTTC
TRBV28	NA	TRBD2	TRBJ2-3	CASTRGTSGTDTQYF	TGTGCCAGCACTCGGGGGACTAGCGGCACAGATACGCAGTATTTT
TRBV29-1	NA	NA	TRBJ2-7	CSVEDSGRASYEQYF	TGCAGCGTTGAAGATTCGGGCAGGGCATCCTACGAGCAGTACTTC
TRBV7-7	NA	NA	TRBJ2-7	CASSLAQGDEQYF	TGTGCTAGCAGCTTAGCACAGGGTGACGAGCAGTACTTC
TRBV19	NA	TRBD2	TRBJ2-5	CASSIVYGGYQETQYF	TGTGCCAGTAGTATAGTGTACGGGGGGTACCAAGAGACCCAGTACTTC
TRBV19	NA	NA	TRBJ2-3	CASRQDTDTQYF	TGTGCCAGTAGACAGGACACAGATACGCAGTATTTT
TRBV5-1	NA	NA	TRBJ2-5	CASSPSGDQAETQYF	TGCGCCAGCAGCCCTTCCGGAGATCAAGCGGAGACCCAGTACTTC
TRBV6-6	once	NA	TRBJ1-2	CASSYSTRFEGYTF	TGTGCCAGCAGTTACTCGACGAGGTTTGAAGGCTACACCTTC
TRBV6-1	NA	NA	TRBJ1-2	CASDSYGYTF	TGTGCCAGCGACAGCTATGGCTACACCTTC
TRBV14	NA	TRBD2	TRBJ2-7	CASSQPGTSVSEQYF	TGTGCCAGCAGCCAACCCGGGACTAGTGTCTCCGAGCAGTACTTC
TRBV7-3	NA	NA	TRBJ2-3	CASRSTGGGDTQYF	TGTGCCAGCAGATCCACCGGGGGTGGAGATACGCAGTATTTT
TRBV5-4	NA	TRBD2	TRBJ2-7	CASSQGTSGSGYEQYF	TGTGCCAGCAGCCAAGGGACTAGCGGGAGTGGTTACGAGCAGTACTTC
TRBV5-4	NA	NA	TRBJ1-1	CASSLSMNTEAFF	TGTGCCAGCAGCTTGAGCATGAACACTGAAGCTTTCTTT
TRBV5-6	NA	TRBD1	TRBJ2-7	CASSRLRGQGPVEQYF	TGTGCCAGCAGCCGTCTCCGGGGACAGGGGCCTGTAGAGCAGTACTTC
TRBV28	once	NA	TRBJ1-4	CASSPLFGSGPENEKLFF	TGTGCCAGCAGTCCCCTTTTTGGGTCAGGGCCCGAAAATGAAAAACTGTTTTTT
TRBV10-3	NA	TRBD2	TRBJ2-2	CAISGGLAGGPGELFF	TGTGCCATCAGTGGGGGACTAGCGGGAGGCCCCGGGGAGCTGTTTTTT
TRBV27	NA	NA	TRBJ2-7	CASSRIASGEQYF	TGTGCCAGCAGTCGGATAGCTTCCGGCGAGCAGTACTTC
TRBV6-5	once	TRBD1	TRBJ1-1	CASSYQKGGIAEAFF	TGTGCCAGCAGTTATCAAAAAGGGGGCATCGCTGAAGCTTTCTTT
TRBV5-1	NA	TRBD2	TRBJ2-1	CASSSAIAGVGERSEQFF	TGCGCCAGCAGCTCCGCTATAGCGGGAGTGGGTGAAAGGAGCGAGCAGTTCTTC
TRBV28	NA	NA	TRBJ2-5	CASSFEKRVWRETQYF	TGTGCCAGCAGTTTTGAGAAGCGGGTGTGGCGGGAGACCCAGTACTTC
TRBV9	NA	NA	TRBJ2-3	CASSLTDLVDLAGTDTQYF	TGTGCCAGCAGCCTAACTGACCTAGTAGACCTTGCTGGCACAGATACGCAGTATTTT
TRBV7-9	NA	NA	TRBJ1-1	CASSLTSSAGEAFF	TGTGCCAGCAGCTTAACCTCCTCGGCGGGCGAAGCTTTCTTT
TRBV30	NA	NA	TRBJ1-4	CAWSFLPRATNEKLFF	TGTGCCTGGAGTTTCCTCCCCCGCGCAACTAATGAAAAACTGTTTTTT
TRBV20-1	NA	NA	TRBJ2-7	CSARGRYEQYF	TGCAGTGCTAGAGGGCGGTACGAGCAGTACTTC
TRBV30	NA	NA	TRBJ1-4	CAWSDAGLGEKLFF	TGTGCCTGGAGCGACGCAGGGTTAGGAGAAAAACTGTTTTTT
TRBV5-1	once	TRBD1	TRBJ2-7	CASSPTGLRSYEQYF	TGCGCCAGCAGCCCGACAGGGCTTCGCTCCTACGAGCAGTACTTC
TRBV10-3	NA	TRBD2	TRBJ2-3	CAISLAGDSADTQYF	TGTGCCATCAGTCTAGCGGGAGATAGCGCAGATACGCAGTATTTT
TRBV5-6	once	TRBD2	TRBJ2-1	CASSLRLADTGNEQFF	TGTGCCAGCAGCTTGCGACTAGCGGACACGGGAAATGAGCAGTTCTTC
TRBV29-1	few	TRBD1	TRBJ2-3	CSVEPDRETDTQYF	TGCAGCGTTGAACCGGACAGGGAGACAGATACGCAGTATTTT
TRBV5-3	NA	TRBD1	TRBJ2-7	CAARDRGHYEQYF	TGTGCCGCCCGGGACAGGGGCCACTACGAGCAGTACTTC
TRBV30	NA	TRBD1	TRBJ2-1	CAWSEGAGYNEQFF	TGTGCCTGGAGTGAGGGGGCAGGATACAATGAGCAGTTCTTC
TRBV5-6	once	NA	TRBJ1-5	CASSLAGYHDQPQHF	TGTGCCAGCAGCTTGGCAGGGTACCATGATCAGCCCCAGCATTTT
TRBV28	NA	TRBD2	TRBJ2-5	CASSPLLAEEETQYF	TGTGCCAGCAGTCCCCTTCTAGCGGAAGAAGAGACCCAGTACTTC
TRBV19	NA	NA	TRBJ1-1	CASSTPWETITEAFF	TGTGCCAGTAGTACGCCTTGGGAGACGATCACTGAAGCTTTCTTT
TRBV5-1	NA	TRBD2	TRBJ2-2	CASSFASGRNTGELFF	TGCGCCAGCAGCTTCGCTAGCGGGAGAAACACCGGGGAGCTGTTTTTT
TRBV6-1	once	NA	TRBJ1-5	CACSESRGGGYSNQPQHF	TGTGCCTGCAGTGAATCTCGTGGGGGGGGATATAGCAATCAGCCCCAGCATTTT
TRBV5-1	NA	TRBD2	TRBJ2-7	CASSLAQAGGSSYEQYF	TGCGCCAGCAGCTTGGCGCAGGCGGGGGGAAGCTCCTACGAGCAGTACTTC
TRBV6-5	NA	TRBD1	TRBJ2-5	CASSYTYQGAGETQYF	TGTGCCAGCAGTTACACCTACCAGGGGGCAGGGGAGACCCAGTACTTC
TRBV4-2	NA	NA	TRBJ1-2	CASSRAAESNNYGYTF	TGTGCCAGCAGCCGGGCAGCCGAATCCAATAACTATGGCTACACCTTC
TRBV7-7	NA	NA	TRBJ2-7	CASSPITSYEQYF	TGTGCTAGCAGCCCCATCACATCCTACGAGCAGTACTTC
TRBV28	NA	TRBD1	TRBJ1-2	CASSLPTGQGAYGYTF	TGTGCCAGCAGTTTACCCACCGGACAGGGGGCCTATGGCTACACCTTC
TRBV7-9	once	TRBD1	TRBJ1-1	CASSLRGQDPNTEAFF	TGTGCCAGCAGCTTAAGGGGACAGGACCCGAACACTGAAGCTTTCTTT
TRBV27	NA	TRBD2	TRBJ2-7	CASSLAGAYEQYF	TGTGCCAGCAGTTTAGCGGGGGCCTACGAGCAGTACTTC